The source of this TCR beta chain is a study of T cell responses to AZD1222 COVID-19 vaccine. The CDR3 has 16 residues. With 5 bases removed from V and 0 bases from J, the gap between germline ends came to 11 bases. The germline gives CDR1 MNHNY, CDR2 SVGAGI (reference sequence). Sequencing was performed with immunoSEQ multiplex PCR; in TCRdb, only in-frame clones are kept and a portion is missing. The sample has around 50,000 clones, approximately 79% seen once. Overall study findings and caveats: An increase in Spike-specific TCR breadth and depth was observed after two AZD1222 doses.

Comment on this clone: Its antigen is unidentified.

This specimen was peripheral blood, taken on day 0 of AZD1222 vaccination. This chain uses TRBV6-6 with TRBJ1-6; TRBD1 might be the D (6 bases). This sequence originates from an adult in good health. The CDR3 DNA is TGTGCCAGCAGTCGACAGGAGTACTCCTATAATTCACCCCTCCACTTT. Residues: CASSRQEYSYNSPLHF.